This TCR beta chain emerged from a study of blood T cell repertoires in COVID-19. Profiled with immunoSEQ multiplex PCR; TCRdb holds only in-frame clones, not every one. The data show over 110,000 clones, around 87% seen once. This CDR3 spans 13 amino acids. V is TRBV1 and J is TRBJ2-1; the table's D call TRBD2 went unverified against the DNA. TRBV1 is assigned pseudogene status. The receptor comes from a man between 60 and 70 years old who had recovered from COVID-19. Input material: PBMCs or T cells enriched from blood (not recorded which). Written as DNA, the CDR3 is TGCACCAGCAGCCCCCCGTCACGGAATGAGCAGTTCTTC. Amino acid sequence: CTSSPPSRNEQFF.